This T cell receptor beta chain was sequenced during a study of beta chain features in type 1 diabetes. General study findings and limits: Equally in patients and controls, PCR might preferentially amplify shorter templates. Patients showed naive, central memory and Treg TCRB repertoires that appeared more similar than those of healthy donors. Shortening of TCRB CDR3s, moderate but significant, appeared in all four CD4+ subsets of Type 1 diabetes patients.

The study reverse transcribed the entire isolated RNA, so it sequenced expressed TCRB transcripts. Libraries were prepared by immunoSEQ multiplex PCR; TCRdb keeps only in-frame clonotypes and omits some of them. In the table there are some 350,000 clones, approximately 13% of which are singletons. The germline V gene has CDR1 GTSNPN and CDR2 SVGIG (reference sequence). The CDR3 has 16 amino acids. Trimming cost V 1 base and J 8 bases; bases outside gene matches: 14. As regards this clone: The target antigen is unknown.

The receptor's source is a woman under 30 with type 1 diabetes. The V call is TRBV30, the J call TRBJ1-2, with TRBD1 matching 9 bases. The sequenced sample consisted of naive CD4+ T cells from blood. CDR3 in DNA: TGTGCCTGGAGTGGGGGACAGGGACCTCGTGGAGGAGGCTACACCTTC. It yields the protein CAWSGGQGPRGGGYTF.